Listed below are T cell receptor beta chains from one sample, sequenced in a study of T-cell reconstitution after alpha-beta-depleted transplantation in children. TCRdb independently ran MiXCR on the PCR reads; one entry per CDR3 protein. The data show some 500,000 distinct CDR3 sequences, 32% seen once. This sample comprised PBMCs from the stem cell graft donor, obtained from the stem cell graft. These receptors were collected from a human donor who donated a stem cell graft to a child with aplastic anemia. Both conserved end residues are part of each CDR3. The D gene is left open where the match is weak. For some rows the clone size is stated as once, few or many, or as a class when expanded; others skip it.

cdr3_nt,cdr3_aa,d_call,v_call,clone_size,j_call
TGCAGTTCGAAGAGGGGGAGGGCGTCAGATACGCAGTATTTT,CSSKRGRASDTQYF,-,TRBV20-1,-,TRBJ2-3
TGTGCCAGCAGCCCCTCGGACAGGCCCTTTGGCTACACCTTC,CASSPSDRPFGYTF,TRBD1,TRBV12-3/TRBV12-4,few,TRBJ1-2
TGTGCCAGCAGCTTAGCGGGACAGGGGTTCAACGAGCAGTACTTC,CASSLAGQGFNEQYF,TRBD1,TRBV11-2,-,TRBJ2-7
TGTGCCACCAGTGGCGGGGCTGAAGCTTTCTTT,CATSGGAEAFF,-,TRBV24-1,few,TRBJ1-1
TGCGCCAGCAGCTTGGGGGCCAGGGGCACCGGGGAGCTGTTTTTT,CASSLGARGTGELFF,-,TRBV5-1,-,TRBJ2-2
TGCAGCGCCAACCTCGGGACAGGGGGTTTCCTCCCTAAGGACTACACCTTC,CSANLGTGGFLPKDYTF,TRBD1,TRBV29-1,-,TRBJ1-2
TGCAGTGCATGGACTAGCGGGGTCGACCAAGAGACCCAGTACTTC,CSAWTSGVDQETQYF,TRBD2,TRBV20-1,-,TRBJ2-5
TGTGCCAGCAGCTTAGCTGCGGGGGAGGGACAGCCCCAGCATTTT,CASSLAAGEGQPQHF,-,TRBV7-2,few,TRBJ1-5
TGTGCCATCAGTGAGGCTAGCGGGTCCACGGGCGACACCGGGGAGCTGTTTTTT,CAISEASGSTGDTGELFF,TRBD2,TRBV10-3,few,TRBJ2-2
TGCAGTGCGCAGGGGGATGGCTACACCTTC,CSAQGDGYTF,TRBD1,TRBV20-1,few,TRBJ1-2
TGCAGTGCTCCCCCCGGACGGGAGAGGGGGGGCTACACCTTC,CSAPPGRERGGYTF,-,TRBV20-1,-,TRBJ1-2
TGTGCCAGTAGCACCAGGGGAGTAGATTCACCCCTCCACTTT,CASSTRGVDSPLHF,-,TRBV19,-,TRBJ1-6
TGTGCCAGCAGTAAGGGACAGGGGCTAGGAGCTTTCTTT,CASSKGQGLGAFF,TRBD1,TRBV6-1,-,TRBJ1-1